Reported below is one T cell receptor (beta chain). The germline gene is not matched at one end of the junction; a read error may be the cause. CDR3 length: 15 amino acids. Germline loops: CDR1 DFQATT, CDR2 SNEGSKA (reference sequence). The TCR beta profiling, which covered VDJ combination and CDR3 sequence, was carried out using genomic DNA as the template. MiXCR, run by TCRdb on the reads, gives a single entry per CDR3 protein. The sample contains fewer than 200,000 distinct CDR3 sequences, around 60% of which appear only once. The source of the sample is a study of CD8+CD57+ T cells in acquired aplastic anemia.

Material for sequencing was sorted CD4+, CD8+, or CD8+CD57+ T cells (not recorded which) from PBMCs. The receptor comes from a human donor in good health. The V and J genes are TRBV20-1 and TRBJ2-7, with a possible D match to TRBD2 (6 bases). The CDR3 reads CGAKYMEGIAYEQYF. The CDR3 bases are TGCGGTGCTAAGTATATGGAGGGGATCGCCTACGAGCAGTACTTT.